The TCR beta chain described here comes from a study of regulatory T cells in long-lasting Graves disease. Study-wide context: Graves' patients, diagnosed recently, had received antithyroid drugs under 3 months.

Construction of TCR beta libraries relied on iRepertoire HTBI primers and on Arm-PCR targeting CDR3 regions. TCRdb used MiXCR to reprocess the multiplex PCR reads, holding one entry per CDR3 protein. Of about 350,000 distinct CDR3 sequences in the sample, roughly a sixth were seen once. Time point in this sample: newly diagnosed GD, antithyroid drugs for less than 3 months. PBMC RNA served as the TCR library source. This clonotype showed up many times. CDR3 length: 15 residues. The germline CDR1 and CDR2 sequences are SNHLY and FYNNEI. The V segment lost 11 bases and the J segment 7 bases; nucleotides outside the gene matches: 11. This sample was shared with a second study, whose subject was T cells in Graves' hyperthyroidism and ophthalmopathy. From that second work: HTBI primers were used for first-round RT-PCR of the TCR CDR3.

The J gene is TRBJ2-1, the V gene TRBV2, with 13 bases fitting TRBD2. This sequence originates from a man aged 35 to 55 with Graves disease. This specimen was peripheral blood mononuclear cells (PBMCs), taken at new diagnosis, from a patient treated with antithyroid drugs. The CDR3 protein is CAGITSGGAGNEQFF. CDR3 DNA: TGTGCCGGAATTACTAGCGGGGGGGCAGGGAATGAGCAGTTCTTC.